These 7 T cell receptor beta chains were all obtained from the same sample, sequenced in a study of blood T cell repertoires in COVID-19. Assay: immunoSEQ multiplex PCR; the TCRdb copy retains only in-frame clones and omits some. The profile shows fewer than 350,000 clones, approximately 91% of them singletons. What was sequenced was peripheral blood. Receptor source: a man younger than 35 with active or convalescent COVID-19.

The rearrangement links TRBV7-2 to TRBJ1-2; D is perhaps TRBD1 (6 bases). CDR3 length: 14 amino acids. V lost 3 bases and J 4 bases, leaving 12 bases between the germline ends. Germline V gene lookup returns CDR1 SGHTA and CDR2 FQGNSA. The CDR3 DNA sequence: TGTGCCAGCAGCTTTTTGGGGGCCTCCTATGGCTACACCTTC. This encodes CASSFLGASYGYTF.

This clone is deemed large. This chain joins TRBV4-2 and TRBJ2-5; 9 bases fit TRBD2. This CDR3 spans 15 amino acids. V shed 0 bases and J 1 base; nucleotides not matched to a gene: 0. Germline V gives CDR1 LGHNA, CDR2 YNFKEQ. For the CDR3, the DNA is TGTGCCAGCAGCCAAGAGCGGGGGGGCCAAGAGACCCAGTACTTC. Amino acid sequence: CASSQERGGQETQYF.

V is TRBV19 and J is TRBJ2-7; 9 positions agree with TRBD1. This CDR3 has 14 amino acids. The junction had 8 bases not matched to a gene; V was cut back by 7 bases and J by 4 bases. Germline CDR1 LNHDA, CDR2 SQIVND (reference sequence). CDR3 in amino acids: CASTAGTGTYEQYF. In DNA form, the CDR3 reads TGTGCCAGTACAGCTGGGACAGGGACTTACGAGCAGTACTTC. Variable domain in full (rest from reference TRBV19 and TRBJ2-7): DGGITQSPKYLFRKEGQNVTLSCEQNLNHDAMYWYRQDPGQGLRLIYYSQIVNDFQKGDIAEGYSVSREKKESFPLTVTSAQKNPTAFYLCASTAGTGTYEQYFGPGTRLTVT.

The chain combines TRBV2 with TRBJ2-1; D is unclear. Trimming cost V 1 base and J 9 bases, with 10 bases left between them. The CDR3 covers 13 residues. The germline CDR1 and CDR2 sequences are SNHLY and FYNNEI. The DNA of the CDR3 is TGTGCCAGCAGTGAAGAGCTCTGGGCTGAGCAGTTCTTC. It yields the protein CASSEELWAEQFF.

Only a few counts were recorded for this clone. The gene calls are TRBV3-1 (or the pseudogene TRBV3-2) and TRBJ2-7; D remains unclear. V lost 4 bases and J lost 1, with 8 bases in between. This CDR3 contains 13 residues. Germline CDR1 and CDR2: LGHDT and YNNKEL (reference sequence). CDR3: CASSLIGSYEQYF. For the CDR3, the DNA is TGTGCCAGCAGCCTAATCGGGTCCTACGAGCAGTACTTC.

The chain recombines TRBV19 with TRBJ1-6; unclear D gene. Germline V lookup: CDR1 LNHDA, CDR2 SQIVND (reference sequence). The CDR3 covers 16 residues. V was trimmed by 7 bases and J by 0 bases, leaving 13 bases between them. The CDR3, as DNA: TGTGCCAGTACCCCCTCCGCGAGCTCCTATAATTCACCCCTCCACTTT. This translates into CASTPSASSYNSPLHF.

The chain uses TRBV6-5 and TRBJ1-6; D not resolved. CDR3 length: 13 amino acids. Germline values: CDR1 MNHEY, CDR2 SVGAGI. V was shortened by 11 bases and J by 0 bases, with 8 bases between the two germline ends. CDR3 sequence: CAGQSSYNSPLHF. The CDR3, as DNA: TGTGCCGGCCAGTCCTCCTATAATTCACCCCTCCACTTT.